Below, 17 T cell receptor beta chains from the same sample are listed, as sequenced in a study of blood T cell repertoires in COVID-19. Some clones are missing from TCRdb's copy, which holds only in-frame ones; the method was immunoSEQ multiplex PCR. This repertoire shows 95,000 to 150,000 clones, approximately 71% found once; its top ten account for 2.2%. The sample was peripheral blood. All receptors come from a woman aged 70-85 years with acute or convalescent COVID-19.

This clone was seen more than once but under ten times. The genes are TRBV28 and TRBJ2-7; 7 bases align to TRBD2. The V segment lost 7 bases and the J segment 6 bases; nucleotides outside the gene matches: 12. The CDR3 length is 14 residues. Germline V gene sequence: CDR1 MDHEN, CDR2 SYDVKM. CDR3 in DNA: TGTGCCAGCACGTGGGGGAGGGCCGGGGGCGAGCAGTACTTC. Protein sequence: CASTWGRAGGEQYF.

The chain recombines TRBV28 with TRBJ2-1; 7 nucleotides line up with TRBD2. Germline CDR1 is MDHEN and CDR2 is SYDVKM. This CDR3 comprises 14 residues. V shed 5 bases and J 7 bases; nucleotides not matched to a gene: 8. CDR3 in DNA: TGTGCCAGCAGTCCCGACCGGACTAGAAATGAGCAGTTCTTC. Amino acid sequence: CASSPDRTRNEQFF.

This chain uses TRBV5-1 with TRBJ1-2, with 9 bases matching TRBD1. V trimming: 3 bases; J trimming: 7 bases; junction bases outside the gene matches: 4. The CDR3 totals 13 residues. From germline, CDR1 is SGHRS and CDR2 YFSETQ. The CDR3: CASSWGQGGGYTF. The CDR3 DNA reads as TGCGCCAGCAGCTGGGGACAGGGAGGTGGCTACACCTTC.

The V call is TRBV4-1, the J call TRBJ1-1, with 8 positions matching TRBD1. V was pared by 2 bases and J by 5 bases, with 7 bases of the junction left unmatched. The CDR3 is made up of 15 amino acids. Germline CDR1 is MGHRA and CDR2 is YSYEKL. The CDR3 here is CASSQSQGAGTEAFF. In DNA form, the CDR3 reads TGCGCCAGCAGCCAATCGCAGGGGGCAGGGACTGAAGCTTTCTTT.

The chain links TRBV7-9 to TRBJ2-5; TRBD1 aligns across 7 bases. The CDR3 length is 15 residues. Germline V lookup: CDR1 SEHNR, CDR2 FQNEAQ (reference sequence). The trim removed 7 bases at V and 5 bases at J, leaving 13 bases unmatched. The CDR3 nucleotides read TGTGCCAGCACCCGATCGCAAGGGGGCGGGGAGACCCAGTACTTC. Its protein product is CASTRSQGGGETQYF.

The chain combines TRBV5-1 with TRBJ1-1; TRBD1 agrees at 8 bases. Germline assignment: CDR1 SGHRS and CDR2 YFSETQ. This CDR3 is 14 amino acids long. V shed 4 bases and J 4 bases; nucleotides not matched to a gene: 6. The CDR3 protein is CASSVQGAGTEAFF. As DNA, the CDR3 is TGCGCCAGCAGCGTGCAGGGGGCTGGCACTGAAGCTTTCTTT.

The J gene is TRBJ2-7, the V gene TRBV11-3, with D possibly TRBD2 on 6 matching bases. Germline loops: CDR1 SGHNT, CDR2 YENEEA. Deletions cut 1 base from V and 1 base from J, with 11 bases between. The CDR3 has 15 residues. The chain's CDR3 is CASSLGGAPSYEQYF. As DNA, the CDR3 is TGTGCCAGCAGCTTAGGCGGGGCCCCATCCTACGAGCAGTACTTC.

The CDR3 is CASSLRTSNSYNEQFF. CDR3 nucleotides: TGTGCCAGCAGCTTACGGACTAGCAACTCCTACAATGAGCAGTTCTTC. The chain combines TRBV7-8 with TRBJ2-1; TRBD2 matches at 8 bases. Losses at the gene ends were 2 bases for V and 0 bases for J; bases not matched to a gene: 3. This CDR3 contains 16 residues. Germline V gene lookup returns CDR1 SGHVS and CDR2 FQNEAQ.

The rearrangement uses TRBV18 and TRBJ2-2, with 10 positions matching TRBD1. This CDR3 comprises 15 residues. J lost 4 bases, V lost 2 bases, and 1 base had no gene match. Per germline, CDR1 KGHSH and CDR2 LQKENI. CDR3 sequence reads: CASSPRDRGTGELFF. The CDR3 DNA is TGTGCCAGCTCACCAAGGGACAGGGGCACCGGGGAGCTGTTTTTT.

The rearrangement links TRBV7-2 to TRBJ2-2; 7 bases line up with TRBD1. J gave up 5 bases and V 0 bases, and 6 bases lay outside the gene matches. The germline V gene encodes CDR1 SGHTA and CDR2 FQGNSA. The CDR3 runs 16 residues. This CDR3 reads CASSLAETGITGELFF. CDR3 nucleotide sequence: TGTGCCAGCAGCTTAGCCGAGACAGGGATAACCGGGGAGCTGTTTTTT. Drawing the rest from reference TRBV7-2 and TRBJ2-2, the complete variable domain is GAGVSQSPSNKVTEKGKDVELRCDPISGHTALYWYRQSLGQGLEFLIYFQGNSAPDKSGLPSDRFSAERTGGSVSTLTIQRTQQEDSAVYLCASSLAETGITGELFFGEGSRLTVL.

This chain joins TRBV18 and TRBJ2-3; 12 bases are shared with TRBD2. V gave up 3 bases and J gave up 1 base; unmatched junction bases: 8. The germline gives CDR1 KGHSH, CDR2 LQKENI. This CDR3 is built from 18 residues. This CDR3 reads CASSPETSGRGGTDTQYF. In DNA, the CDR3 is TGTGCCAGCTCACCCGAGACTAGCGGGAGAGGGGGCACAGATACGCAGTATTTT.

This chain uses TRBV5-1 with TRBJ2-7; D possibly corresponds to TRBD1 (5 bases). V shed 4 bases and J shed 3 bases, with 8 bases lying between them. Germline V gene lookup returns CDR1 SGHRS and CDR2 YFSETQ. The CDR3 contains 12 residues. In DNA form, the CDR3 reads TGCGCCAGCAGCAAAACAGGCTACGAGCAGTACTTC. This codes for CASSKTGYEQYF.

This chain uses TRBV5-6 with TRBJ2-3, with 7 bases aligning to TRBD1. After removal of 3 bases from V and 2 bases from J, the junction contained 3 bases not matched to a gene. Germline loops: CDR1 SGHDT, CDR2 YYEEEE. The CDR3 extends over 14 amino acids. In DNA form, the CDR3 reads TGTGCCAGCAGCTGGGACAGTAACACAGATACGCAGTATTTT. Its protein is CASSWDSNTDTQYF.

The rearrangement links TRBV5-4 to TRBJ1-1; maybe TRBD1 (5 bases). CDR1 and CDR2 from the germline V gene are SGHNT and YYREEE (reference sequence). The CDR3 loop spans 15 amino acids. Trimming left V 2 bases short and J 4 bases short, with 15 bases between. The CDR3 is CASSFPVGEGTEAFF. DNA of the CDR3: TGTGCCAGCAGCTTCCCCGTGGGGGAGGGCACTGAAGCTTTCTTT.

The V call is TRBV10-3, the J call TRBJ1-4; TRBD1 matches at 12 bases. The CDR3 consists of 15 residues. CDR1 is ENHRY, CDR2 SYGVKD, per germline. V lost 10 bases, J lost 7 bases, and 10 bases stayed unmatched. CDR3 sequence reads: CATGTGGRLAEKLFF. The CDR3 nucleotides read TGTGCCACCGGGACAGGGGGCCGGTTGGCTGAAAAACTGTTTTTT.

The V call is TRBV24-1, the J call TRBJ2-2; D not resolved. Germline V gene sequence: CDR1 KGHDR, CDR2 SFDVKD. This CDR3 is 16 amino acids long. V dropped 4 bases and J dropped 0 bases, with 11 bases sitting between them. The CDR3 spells CATSDAKYANTGELFF. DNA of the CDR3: TGTGCCACCAGTGACGCTAAATACGCGAACACCGGGGAGCTGTTTTTT.

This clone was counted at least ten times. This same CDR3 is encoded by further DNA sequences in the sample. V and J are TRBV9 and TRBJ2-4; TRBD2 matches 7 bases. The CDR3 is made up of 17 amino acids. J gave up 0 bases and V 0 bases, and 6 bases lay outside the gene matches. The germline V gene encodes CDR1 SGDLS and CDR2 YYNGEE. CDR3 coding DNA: TGTGCCAGCAGCGTAGATCCCTGGGAGGGAGCCAAAAACATTCAGTACTTC. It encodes CASSVDPWEGAKNIQYF.